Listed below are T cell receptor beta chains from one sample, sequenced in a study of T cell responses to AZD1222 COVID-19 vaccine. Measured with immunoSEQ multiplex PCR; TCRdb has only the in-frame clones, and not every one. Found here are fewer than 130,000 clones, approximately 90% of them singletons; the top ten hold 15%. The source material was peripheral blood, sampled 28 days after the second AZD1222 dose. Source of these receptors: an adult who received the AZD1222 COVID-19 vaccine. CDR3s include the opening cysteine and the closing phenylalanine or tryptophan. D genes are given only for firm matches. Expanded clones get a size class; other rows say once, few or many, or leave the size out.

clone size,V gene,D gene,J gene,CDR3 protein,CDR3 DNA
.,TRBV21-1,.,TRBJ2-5,CASSKAAGTIQETQYF,TGTGCCAGCAGCAAAGCTGCAGGGACTATTCAAGAGACCCAGTACTTC
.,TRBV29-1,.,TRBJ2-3,CSVDRGQTDTQYF,TGCAGCGTTGACAGGGGACAAACAGATACGCAGTATTTT
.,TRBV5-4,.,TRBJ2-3,CASSLVRGSGDTQYF,TGTGCCAGCAGCTTGGTCAGAGGCTCGGGAGATACGCAGTATTTT
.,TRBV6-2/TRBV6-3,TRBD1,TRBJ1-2,CASSYIQGGGYTF,TGTGCCAGCAGTTACATACAGGGGGGAGGCTACACCTTC
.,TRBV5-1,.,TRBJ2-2,CASSLGPINTGELFF,TGCGCCAGCAGCTTGGGACCGATCAACACCGGGGAGCTGTTTTTT
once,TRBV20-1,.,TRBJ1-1,CSASDNTEAFF,TGCAGTGCTAGTGATAACACTGAAGCTTTCTTT
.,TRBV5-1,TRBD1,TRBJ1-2,CASSGQGQGYGYTF,TGCGCCAGCAGCGGACAGGGGCAGGGCTATGGCTACACCTTC
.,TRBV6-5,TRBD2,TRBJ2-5,CASSSSGGTQETQYF,TGTGCCAGCAGTTCGTCGGGGGGGACCCAAGAGACCCAGTACTTC
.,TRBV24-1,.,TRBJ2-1,CATSDGQLYNEQFF,TGTGCCACCAGTGACGGGCAGCTCTACAATGAGCAGTTCTTC
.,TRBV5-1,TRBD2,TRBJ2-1,CASSHGLEPYNEQFF,TGCGCCAGCAGCCACGGACTAGAACCTTACAATGAGCAGTTCTTC
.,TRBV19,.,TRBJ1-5,CASSFMGVSNQPQHF,TGTGCCAGTAGTTTCATGGGGGTGAGCAATCAGCCCCAGCATTTT
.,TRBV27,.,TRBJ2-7,CASSPGRVHYEQYF,TGTGCCAGCAGTCCAGGCAGGGTCCACTACGAGCAGTACTTC
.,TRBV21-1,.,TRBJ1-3,CASSRRRGGSGNTIYF,TGTGCCAGCAGCCGCCGAAGGGGAGGCTCTGGAAACACCATATATTTT
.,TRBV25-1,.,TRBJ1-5,CASSPSHSNQPQHF,TGTGCCAGCAGTCCCAGCCATAGCAATCAGCCCCAGCATTTT
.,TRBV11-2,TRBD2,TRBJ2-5,CASSLDGLAVRYQETQYF,TGTGCCAGCAGCTTAGACGGACTAGCTGTTCGGTACCAAGAGACCCAGTACTTC
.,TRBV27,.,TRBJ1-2,CASSISPGKSYGYTF,TGTGCCAGCAGTATCTCCCCAGGAAAATCCTATGGCTACACCTTC
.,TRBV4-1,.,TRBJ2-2,CASSQDWQRVRTGELFF,TGCGCCAGCAGCCAAGATTGGCAGCGGGTCCGCACCGGGGAGCTGTTTTTT
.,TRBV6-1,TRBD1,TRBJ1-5,CASSEASPSRGQAQHF,TGTGCCAGCAGTGAAGCGTCCCCTAGCAGGGGGCAAGCCCAGCATTTT
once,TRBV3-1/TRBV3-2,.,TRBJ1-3,CASSPPGNTIYF,TGTGCCAGCAGCCCTCCTGGAAACACCATATATTTT
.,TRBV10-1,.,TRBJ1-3,CASRESDFSGNTIYF,TGCGCCAGTAGAGAATCGGACTTCTCTGGAAACACCATATATTTT
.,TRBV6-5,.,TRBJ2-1,CASSLRRSSYNEQFF,TGTGCCAGCAGCCTGAGGCGGAGCTCCTACAATGAGCAGTTCTTC
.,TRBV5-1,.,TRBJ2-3,CASSPGLQGDTQYF,TGCGCCAGCAGCCCGGGACTACAGGGAGATACGCAGTATTTT
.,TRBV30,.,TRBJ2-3,CAWSVRDSTDTQYF,TGTGCCTGGAGTGTACGGGATAGCACAGATACGCAGTATTTT